The next 14 T cell receptor beta chains were all read from a single sample in a study of regulatory T cells in long-lasting Graves disease. The time point denotes: newly diagnosed GD, antithyroid drugs for less than 3 months. The TCR library was prepared using RNA isolated from PBMCs. The authors built TCR beta libraries using iRepertoire HTBI primers and Arm-PCR of CDR3 regions. TCRdb called the multiplex PCR reads again in MiXCR, with one record for every CDR3 protein. The sample yields 620,000 or so distinct CDR3 sequences, around 15% seen once. The same sample was also studied in work on T cells in Graves' hyperthyroidism and ophthalmopathy.

Sample: peripheral blood mononuclear cells (PBMCs), taken at new diagnosis, from a patient treated with antithyroid drugs. The receptors derive from a woman aged 25 to 39 with Graves disease.

This clonotype was observed a handful of times. The chain uses TRBV10-3 and TRBJ2-7, with 7 nucleotides matching TRBD2. The CDR3 has 14 residues. Looked up from germline, CDR1 is ENHRY and CDR2 is SYGVKD. The V and J ends lost 6 bases and 6 bases, in that order; junction bases with no gene match: 11. For the CDR3, the DNA is TGTGCCATCAGCCGGGCGGGAGATAGTAGCGAGCAGTACTTC. It specifies CAISRAGDSSEQYF.

J is TRBJ1-2 and V is TRBV18; D might be TRBD1 (5 bases). This CDR3 is 14 amino acids long. From germline, CDR1 is KGHSH and CDR2 LQKENI. V dropped 0 bases and J dropped 4 bases, with 9 bases sitting between them. Here the CDR3 DNA reads TGTGCCAGCTCACCACCTGGGGCCTCCTATGGCTACACCTTC. Encoded protein: CASSPPGASYGYTF.

This clonotype has only a few counts. DNA of the CDR3: TGTGCCAGCAGTTATCAGGGGTCCGCTGGGGCCAACGTCCTGACTTTC. It is translated as CASSYQGSAGANVLTF. The chain carries TRBV2 and TRBJ2-6, with TRBD1 as a possible D gene (6 bases). Germline loops: CDR1 SNHLY, CDR2 FYNNEI. CDR3 length equals 16 residues. V lost 5 bases to trimming and J lost 2 bases, with 13 bases between them. Variable domain in full (rest from reference TRBV2 and TRBJ2-6): EPEVTQTPSHQVTQMGQEVILRCVPISNHLYFYWYRQILGQKVEFLVSFYNNEISEKSEIFDDQFSVERPDGSNFTLKIRSTKLEDSAMYFCASSYQGSAGANVLTFGAGSRLTVL.

The chain combines TRBV28 with TRBJ2-2; 9 bases are a match to TRBD1. CDR1 is MDHEN and CDR2 is SYDVKM in the germline V gene. This CDR3 region has 17 residues. V lost 5 bases and J lost 2; bases outside the gene matches: 9. DNA of the CDR3: TGTGCCAGCAGTGGGGAGACAGGGGGTAGAAACACCGGGGAGCTGTTTTTT. Residues: CASSGETGGRNTGELFF. Based on the CDR3 plus reference TRBV28 and TRBJ2-2, the full variable domain is DVKVTQSSRYLVKRTGEKVFLECVQDMDHENMFWYRQDPGLGLRLIYFSYDVKMKEKGDIPEGYSVSREKKERFSLILESASTNQTSMYLCASSGETGGRNTGELFFGEGSRLTVL.

The genes are TRBV6-1 and TRBJ2-3, with a tentative D call TRBD1 (5 bases). The CDR3 is 12 amino acids. Trimming pared 7 bases from V and 2 bases from J, leaving 7 bases between. Per the germline V gene, CDR1 is MNHNS and CDR2 is SASEGT. The CDR3 DNA is TGTGCCAGCAATGGGGCCACAGATACGCAGTATTTT. Its translation: CASNGATDTQYF.

This clonotype was seen ten or more times. V is TRBV2 and J is TRBJ1-6, with 9 bases identical to TRBD1. Looked up from germline, CDR1 is SNHLY and CDR2 is FYNNEI. This CDR3 is built from 15 residues. After removal of 5 bases from V and 7 bases from J, the junction contained 6 bases not matched to a gene. CDR3 coding DNA: TGTGCCAGCAGTCCTAACAGGGGGCAAAATTCACCCCTCCACTTT. This sequence encodes CASSPNRGQNSPLHF.

This clonotype was detected a few times. The CDR3 sequence is CSGQGVSYEQYF. Written as DNA, the CDR3 is TGCAGTGGACAGGGGGTTTCCTACGAGCAGTACTTC. The chain uses TRBV20-1 and TRBJ2-7; 9 positions agree with TRBD1. The CDR3 runs 12 residues. Germline CDR1 reads DFQATT; CDR2 reads SNEGSKA (reference sequence). V gave up 7 bases and J gave up 1 base; unmatched junction bases: 2.

The chain couples TRBV19 to TRBJ1-2; 8 bases match TRBD1. CDR3 length equals 13 residues. Germline CDR1 is LNHDA and CDR2 is SQIVND (reference sequence). The junction had 9 bases not matched to a gene; V was cut back by 8 bases and J by 7 bases. The CDR3 nucleotides read TGTGCCAGTCTGACAGGGGCGTCGGGTGGCTACACCTTC. Amino acid sequence: CASLTGASGGYTF.

The table lists this clonotype with a few counts. This rearrangement joins TRBV20-1 to TRBJ2-5; D is uncertain. The CDR3 runs to 12 residues. Germline V lookup: CDR1 DFQATT, CDR2 SNEGSKA (reference sequence). The V end lost 8 bases, the J end lost 0 bases, and 10 bases lay between the germline ends. CDR3 in amino acids: CSPEGNQETQYF. The CDR3 nucleotides read TGCAGTCCTGAAGGGAACCAAGAGACCCAGTACTTC.

In this sample, this clonotype turned up many times. The rearrangement joins TRBV28 to TRBJ1-1; D gene ambiguous. The CDR3 sequence is 11 residues long. Germline assignment: CDR1 MDHEN and CDR2 SYDVKM. V was pared by 2 bases and J by 7 bases, with 5 bases between. CDR3 sequence reads: CASSLTYEAFF. As DNA, the CDR3 is TGTGCCAGCAGTTTAACCTATGAAGCTTTCTTT.

This clonotype was observed a handful of times. The chain links TRBV5-1 to TRBJ2-7, with 7 bases fitting TRBD1. Looked up from germline, CDR1 is SGHRS and CDR2 is YFSETQ. CDR3 length: 14 residues. J lost 4 bases, V lost 8 bases, and 12 bases had no gene match. CDR3 region: CASKRGQDSYEQYF. The CDR3 nucleotides are TGCGCCAGTAAACGCGGACAGGATAGTTACGAGCAGTACTTC.

This clonotype occurred many times. The gene calls are TRBV15 and TRBJ2-5; D unclear. CDR1 LNHNV and CDR2 YYDKDF come from the germline V gene (reference sequence). The CDR3 is made up of 12 amino acids. V lost 6 bases and J 0 bases, leaving 5 bases between the germline ends. DNA for the CDR3: TGTGCCACCAGTGGATACCAAGAGACCCAGTACTTC. Its translation: CATSGYQETQYF. The full variable domain, its missing parts supplied by reference TRBV15 and TRBJ2-5, is DAMVIQNPRYQVTQFGKPVTLSCSQTLNHNVMYWYQQKSSQAPKLLFHYYDKDFNNEADTPDNFQSRRPNTSFCFLDIRSPGLGDTAMYLCATSGYQETQYFGPGTRLLVL.

The V and J genes are TRBV7-3 and TRBJ2-3; 7 bases are a match to TRBD1. In germline, CDR1 is SGHTA, CDR2 FQGTGA. The ends lost 2 bases at V and 4 bases at J; junction bases unmatched: 6. CDR3 length equals 15 residues. In nucleotides, the CDR3 is TGTGCCAGCAGCTTAGACAGGGTCCCATCAGATACGCAGTATTTT. Translation: CASSLDRVPSDTQYF.

The J gene is TRBJ2-7, the V gene TRBV20-1, with 15 bases fitting TRBD2. In germline, CDR1 is DFQATT, CDR2 SNEGSKA (reference sequence). Losses at the gene ends were 0 bases for V and 3 bases for J; bases not matched to a gene: 3. This CDR3 is 16 amino acids long. CDR3 DNA sequence: TGCAGTGCTAGAGATACGGGACTAGCGGGAGGCTACGAGCAGTACTTC. It yields the protein CSARDTGLAGGYEQYF.